Shown below are 27 T cell receptor beta chains from a single sample sequenced in a study of Ad26.COV2.S vaccination and SARS-CoV-2 variants (dated by TCRdb to the early 2020s). Library preparation used the immunoSEQ multiplex PCR assay. TCRdb's version of the immuneACCESS table is confined to in-frame rearrangements and falls short of the full clone set. An unresolved V gene accounts for under half of the shortfall where checked; the remainder is of unknown origin. Across this sample there are over 450,000 clones, with approximately 90% seen only once. Jointly, the top ten make up 1.5% to 2% of the sample. The treatment or condition label corresponds to: around 19 received Ad26.COV2.S at low or high dose, single or two shots; 5 received placebo; per-sample allocation not given. Repertoires of vaccine and placebo recipients were sequenced from samples collected on day 63 after the first injection.

The sequencing used peripheral blood, collected in a trial of Ad26.COV2.S vaccine versus placebo. Every receptor here comes from a person between 18 and 65 years old who received the Ad26.COV2.S COVID-19 vaccine or a placebo.

This sequence joins TRBV6-2 or TRBV6-3 and TRBJ2-3, with 9 nucleotides matching TRBD2. CDR1 MNHEY and CDR2 SVGEGT come from the germline V gene. This CDR3 spans 17 amino acids. With 0 bases clipped from V and 1 base from J, the junction kept 5 bases outside the gene matches. CDR3 sequence reads: CASSYSGLAGGTDTQYF. The CDR3 DNA reads TGTGCCAGCAGTTACTCCGGATTAGCGGGGGGCACAGATACGCAGTATTTT.

This chain uses TRBV28 with TRBJ2-5; no clear D gene. Germline assignment: CDR1 MDHEN and CDR2 SYDVKM. Trimming stripped 6 bases from V and 5 bases from J, with 10 bases between. The CDR3 length is 12 residues. The CDR3 DNA follows: TGTGCCAGCAGCACCCAGGTGGAGACCCAGTACTTC. Amino acid sequence: CASSTQVETQYF.

CDR3 protein: CATEPGQGVIEQFF. CDR3 DNA: TGTGCCACCGAGCCGGGACAGGGGGTTATTGAGCAGTTCTTC. The rearrangement uses TRBV15 and TRBJ2-1; TRBD1 matches at 11 bases. The CDR3 sequence is 14 residues long. Germline lookup yields CDR1 LNHNV and CDR2 YYDKDF (reference sequence). With 8 bases clipped from V and 9 bases from J, the junction kept 9 bases outside the gene matches.

The chain is built from TRBV5-8 and TRBJ2-3; D is undetermined. CDR1 is SGHTS, CDR2 YDEGEE, per germline. This CDR3 has 13 amino acids. Trimming removed 3 bases at V and 3 bases at J, with 8 bases between. DNA for the CDR3: TGTGCCAGCAGCTCCTCACCTACAGATACGCAGTATTTT. As protein: CASSSSPTDTQYF.

The chain is built from TRBV19 and TRBJ1-2, with no clear D. V dropped 6 bases and J dropped 6 bases, with 5 bases sitting between them. The CDR3 has 10 residues. Germline V lookup: CDR1 LNHDA, CDR2 SQIVND (reference sequence). The CDR3 DNA reads as TGTGCCAGTAGGGAGGATGGCTACACCTTC. Translation: CASREDGYTF.

CDR3 protein: CSALVSSYEQYF. CDR3 DNA sequence: TGCAGCGCCCTCGTCAGCTCCTACGAGCAGTACTTC. V is TRBV29-1 and J is TRBJ2-7; D is unclear. Trimming cost V 7 bases and J 0 bases, with 10 bases left between them. The CDR3 loop spans 12 amino acids. Germline loops: CDR1 SQVTM, CDR2 ANQGSEA.

The genes are TRBV15 and TRBJ1-5; D unresolved. Trimming shortened V by 1 base and J by 5 bases, and 3 bases separated the two germline ends. CDR3 length: 12 amino acids. Germline V gene data show CDR1 as LNHNV and CDR2 as YYDKDF (reference sequence). CDR3 DNA sequence: TGTGCCACCAGCAGAGGCTATCAGCCCCAGCATTTT. Translating it yields CATSRGYQPQHF.

The chain is built from TRBV7-9 and TRBJ2-3, with 11 bases fitting TRBD1. Per germline, CDR1 SEHNR and CDR2 FQNEAQ (reference sequence). J was trimmed by 5 bases and V by 3 bases; bases with no gene match: 4. This CDR3 has 15 residues. The DNA of the CDR3 is TGTGCCAGCAGCTTGCCGGGACAGGGGGGAGATACGCAGTATTTT. Protein: CASSLPGQGGDTQYF.

There are a few counts of this clone. This chain joins TRBV13 and TRBJ2-3, with a weak D call TRBD2 (5 bases). Trimming pared 6 bases from V and 0 bases from J, leaving 13 bases between. Per germline, CDR1 PRHDT and CDR2 FYEKMQ (reference sequence). There are 15 residues in the CDR3. The CDR3 reads CASRKSGSSTDTQYF. The CDR3 nucleotides are TGTGCCAGCAGGAAGAGCGGCTCTAGCACAGATACGCAGTATTTT.

Notes on this clone: Different DNA sequences within this sample yield the same CDR3. This chain connects TRBV18 to TRBJ2-1; D ambiguous. V lost 0 bases to trimming and J lost 6 bases, with 3 bases between them. CDR3 length equals 12 residues. Looked up from germline, CDR1 is KGHSH and CDR2 is LQKENI. The CDR3 reads CASSPPGNEQFF. As DNA, the CDR3 is TGTGCCAGCTCACCACCGGGCAATGAGCAGTTCTTC.

The gene calls are TRBV11-2 and TRBJ2-7, with 8 bases that match TRBD1. There are 15 residues in the CDR3. Trimming at V came to 1 base and at J to 2 bases, leaving 4 bases not matched to a gene. Germline V lookup: CDR1 SGHAT, CDR2 FQNNGV. The CDR3 loop is CASSLGDRLTYEQYF. The CDR3 coding sequence is TGTGCCAGCAGCTTAGGGGACAGGCTCACCTACGAGCAGTACTTC.

The genes are TRBV6-5 and TRBJ2-4, with D tentatively TRBD1 (6 bases). Trimming shortened V by 6 bases and J by 3 bases, and 12 bases separated the two germline ends. The CDR3 sequence is 14 residues long. Germline CDR1 MNHEY, CDR2 SVGAGI. The CDR3 sequence: CASRQTGFKNIQYF. CDR3 bases: TGTGCCAGCAGACAGACAGGTTTCAAAAACATTCAGTACTTC.

As to this clone: Other nucleotide sequences from this sample produce the same CDR3. The chain joins TRBV29-1 to TRBJ2-1; no definite D call. The germline gives CDR1 SQVTM, CDR2 ANQGSEA. The CDR3 is made up of 11 amino acids. V shed 3 bases and J shed 1 base, with 1 base lying between them. The CDR3 DNA follows: TGCAGCGTTGATTCCTACAATGAGCAGTTCTTC. This translates into CSVDSYNEQFF.

The V call is TRBV5-1, the J call TRBJ1-2; D is unclear. V was clipped by 0 bases and J by 8 bases, with 11 bases between them. This CDR3 contains 13 residues. Looked up from germline, CDR1 is SGHRS and CDR2 is YFSETQ. In nucleotides, the CDR3 is TGCGCCAGCAGCTTGGCCTTACAGTCGGGCTACACCTTC. It translates to CASSLALQSGYTF.

The chain joins TRBV5-5 to TRBJ2-7; TRBD1 matches 8 bases. V trimming: 4 bases; J trimming: 2 bases; junction bases outside the gene matches: 11. The CDR3 loop spans 16 amino acids. Per germline, CDR1 SGHKS and CDR2 YYEKEE (reference sequence). Here the CDR3 reads CASSTTRQGSAYEQYF. The CDR3, as DNA: TGTGCCAGCAGCACGACCCGACAGGGGTCTGCCTACGAGCAGTACTTC.

The rearrangement joins TRBV7-9 to TRBJ2-1; D remains ambiguous. The ends were cut back, 2 bases at V and 2 bases at J, with 10 bases in the middle. Germline V gene sequence: CDR1 SEHNR, CDR2 FQNEAQ (reference sequence). The CDR3 runs to 15 residues. The chain's CDR3 is CASSLNGEAYNEQFF. The CDR3 bases are TGTGCCAGCAGCTTAAACGGTGAAGCCTACAATGAGCAGTTCTTC. The entire variable domain, with the rest obtained from reference TRBV7-9 and TRBJ2-1, is as follows: DTGVSQNPRHKITKRGQNVTFRCDPISEHNRLYWYRQTLGQGPEFLTYFQNEAQLEKSRLLSDRFSAERPKGSFSTLEIQRTEQGDSAMYLCASSLNGEAYNEQFFGPGTRLTVL.

The chain combines TRBV6-5 with TRBJ2-2; no reliable D call. The CDR3 is 16 amino acids. The V end was cut by 0 bases, the J end by 0 bases, with 8 bases between. Germline V CDR1 and CDR2: MNHEY, SVGAGI. CDR3 sequence (DNA): TGTGCCAGCAGTTACTCGATGGCGCCGAACACCGGGGAGCTGTTTTTT. Its protein is CASSYSMAPNTGELFF.

The chain links TRBV7-9 to TRBJ2-5; D not resolved. The CDR3 runs 13 residues. The V gene lost 5 bases and the J gene lost 1 base, with 8 bases spanning the gap. Germline CDR1 is SEHNR and CDR2 is FQNEAQ (reference sequence). CDR3 coding DNA: TGTGCCAGCAGCCATCGGCTCCAAGAGACCCAGTACTTC. This gives the protein CASSHRLQETQYF.

A word on this clone: Other DNA sequences in this specimen translate into the identical CDR3. This chain uses TRBV5-1 with TRBJ1-1; 7 positions agree with TRBD1. The germline CDR1 and CDR2 sequences are SGHRS and YFSETQ. The CDR3 sequence is 14 residues long. Unmatched junction bases numbered 5, after V lost 3 bases and J lost 3 bases. The CDR3 protein is CASSWGQTYTEAFF. Here the CDR3 DNA reads TGCGCCAGCAGCTGGGGACAGACGTACACTGAAGCTTTCTTT.

The rearrangement joins TRBV2 to TRBJ1-1; TRBD1 aligns across 7 bases. After removal of 8 bases from V and 2 bases from J, the junction contained 11 bases not matched to a gene. This CDR3 contains 15 residues. Germline lookup yields CDR1 SNHLY and CDR2 FYNNEI. The chain's CDR3 is CASQMPGTANTEAFF. In DNA form, the CDR3 reads TGTGCCAGCCAGATGCCCGGGACAGCCAACACTGAAGCTTTCTTT. Complete variable domain (other parts from reference TRBV2 and TRBJ1-1): EPEVTQTPSHQVTQMGQEVILRCVPISNHLYFYWYRQILGQKVEFLVSFYNNEISEKSEIFDDQFSVERPDGSNFTLKIRSTKLEDSAMYFCASQMPGTANTEAFFGQGTRLTVV.

This clone was recorded only once. The chain employs TRBV6-2 or TRBV6-3 and TRBJ2-7, with D perhaps TRBD2 (6 bases). Germline V CDR1 and CDR2: MNHEY, SVGEGT. Trimming shortened V by 5 bases and J by 2 bases, and 16 bases separated the two germline ends. The CDR3 runs 15 residues. The CDR3 sequence is CASSTRWGRTYEQYF. CDR3 sequence (DNA): TGTGCCAGCAGTACCCGTTGGGGGAGGACCTACGAGCAGTACTTC.

The rearrangement joins TRBV5-6 to TRBJ2-4; D unclear. This CDR3 is 15 amino acids long. Germline V gene data show CDR1 as SGHDT and CDR2 as YYEEEE. V gave up 5 bases and J gave up 0 bases, with 12 bases separating them. CDR3 sequence (DNA): TGTGCCAGCAGAGAAAGACCGTTAGCCAAAAACATTCAGTACTTC. Translation gives CASRERPLAKNIQYF.

The gene calls are TRBV6-6 and TRBJ2-7; the D gene is possibly TRBD2 (5 bases). CDR3 size: 16 residues. The germline V gene encodes CDR1 MNHNY and CDR2 SVGAGI (reference sequence). Trimming cost V 0 bases and J 0 bases, with 12 bases left between them. The CDR3 DNA reads as TGTGCCAGCAGTTACTCTCTGAGCGGAAGCTCCTACGAGCAGTACTTC. Its protein is CASSYSLSGSSYEQYF.

The chain recombines TRBV10-3 with TRBJ1-4, with no clear D. Germline V CDR1 and CDR2: ENHRY, SYGVKD. V shed 0 bases and J shed 3 bases, with 11 bases lying between them. There are 16 residues in the CDR3. CDR3: CAISESTHQANEKLFF. In DNA form, the CDR3 reads TGTGCCATCAGTGAGTCGACCCACCAAGCTAATGAAAAACTGTTTTTT.

V is TRBV24-1 and J is TRBJ1-5, with no clear D. The CDR3 loop spans 14 amino acids. Trimming pared 5 bases from V and 0 bases from J, leaving 7 bases between. Germline loops: CDR1 KGHDR, CDR2 SFDVKD. The CDR3 coding sequence is TGTGCCACCAGTGCTGGAAATAGCAATCAGCCCCAGCATTTT. It is translated as CATSAGNSNQPQHF.

The genes are TRBV18 and TRBJ1-5, with no clear D. V was pared by 3 bases and J by 7 bases, with 10 bases between. The CDR3 spans 13 residues. Germline V CDR1 and CDR2: KGHSH, LQKENI. The CDR3 sequence: CASSPSGAQPQHF. Here the CDR3 DNA reads TGTGCCAGCTCACCTTCGGGTGCCCAGCCCCAGCATTTT.

This chain uses TRBV5-1 with TRBJ2-1; 7 positions match TRBD1. The CDR3 spans 15 residues. Per the germline V gene, CDR1 is SGHRS and CDR2 is YFSETQ. Trimming at V came to 1 base and at J to 0 bases, leaving 1 base not matched to a gene. The CDR3 DNA reads as TGCGCCAGCAGCTTGCAGGGGGACTCCTACAATGAGCAGTTCTTC. It codes for CASSLQGDSYNEQFF.